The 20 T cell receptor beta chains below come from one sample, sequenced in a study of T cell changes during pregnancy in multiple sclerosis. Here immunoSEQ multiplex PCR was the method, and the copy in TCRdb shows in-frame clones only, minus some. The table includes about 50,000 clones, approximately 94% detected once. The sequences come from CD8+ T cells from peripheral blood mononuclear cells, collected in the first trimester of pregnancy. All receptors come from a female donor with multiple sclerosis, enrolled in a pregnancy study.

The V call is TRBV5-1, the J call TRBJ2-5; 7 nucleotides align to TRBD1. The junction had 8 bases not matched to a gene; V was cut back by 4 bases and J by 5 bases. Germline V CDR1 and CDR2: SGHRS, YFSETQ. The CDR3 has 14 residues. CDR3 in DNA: TGCGCCAGCAGCAGGACAGGCCCGGGGGAGACCCAGTACTTC. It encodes CASSRTGPGETQYF.

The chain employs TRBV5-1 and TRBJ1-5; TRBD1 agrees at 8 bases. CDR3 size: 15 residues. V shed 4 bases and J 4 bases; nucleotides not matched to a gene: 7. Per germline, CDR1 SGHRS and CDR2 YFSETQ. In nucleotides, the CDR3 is TGCGCCAGCAGCGCCGGGACAGGTTATAATCAGCCCCAGCATTTT. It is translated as CASSAGTGYNQPQHF.

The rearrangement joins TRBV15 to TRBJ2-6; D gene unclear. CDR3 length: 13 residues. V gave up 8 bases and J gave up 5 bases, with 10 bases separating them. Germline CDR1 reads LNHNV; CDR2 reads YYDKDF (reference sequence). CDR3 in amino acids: CATGPQRANVLTF. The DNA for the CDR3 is TGTGCCACCGGCCCGCAAAGGGCCAACGTCCTGACTTTC.

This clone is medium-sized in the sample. The CDR3 loop reads CASSQDPGGAAYEQYF. In nucleotides, the CDR3 is TGCGCCAGCAGCCAAGATCCAGGAGGGGCGGCCTACGAGCAGTACTTC. The chain combines TRBV4-1 with TRBJ2-7, with a possible D match to TRBD2 (6 bases). The V and J ends lost 0 bases and 2 bases respectively, with 14 bases between them. The CDR3 consists of 16 residues. Germline loops: CDR1 MGHRA, CDR2 YSYEKL.

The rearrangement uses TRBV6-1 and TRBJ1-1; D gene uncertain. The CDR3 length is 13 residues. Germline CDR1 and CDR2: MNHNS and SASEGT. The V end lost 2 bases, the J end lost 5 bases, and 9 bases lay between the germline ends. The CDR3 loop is CASSETLHTEAFF. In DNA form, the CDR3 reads TGTGCCAGCAGTGAAACTCTCCATACTGAAGCTTTCTTT.

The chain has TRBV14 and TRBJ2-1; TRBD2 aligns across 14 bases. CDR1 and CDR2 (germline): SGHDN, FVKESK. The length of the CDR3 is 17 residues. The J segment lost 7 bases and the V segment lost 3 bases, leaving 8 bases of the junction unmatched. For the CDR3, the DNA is TGTGCCAGCAGCCACCTAGGGACTAGCGGGAGTTGGAATGAGCAGTTCTTC. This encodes CASSHLGTSGSWNEQFF. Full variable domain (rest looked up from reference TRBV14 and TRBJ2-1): EAGVTQFPSHSVIEKGQTVTLRCDPISGHDNLYWYRRVMGKEIKFLLHFVKESKQDESGMPNNRFLAERTGGTYSTLKVQPAELEDSGVYFCASSHLGTSGSWNEQFFGPGTRLTVL.

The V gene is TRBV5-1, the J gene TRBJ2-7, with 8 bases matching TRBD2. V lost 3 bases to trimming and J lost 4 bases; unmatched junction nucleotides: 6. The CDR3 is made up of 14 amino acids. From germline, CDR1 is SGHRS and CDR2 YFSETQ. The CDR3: CASSSIGREYEQYF. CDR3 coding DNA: TGCGCCAGCAGCTCCATCGGGAGGGAGTACGAGCAGTACTTC.

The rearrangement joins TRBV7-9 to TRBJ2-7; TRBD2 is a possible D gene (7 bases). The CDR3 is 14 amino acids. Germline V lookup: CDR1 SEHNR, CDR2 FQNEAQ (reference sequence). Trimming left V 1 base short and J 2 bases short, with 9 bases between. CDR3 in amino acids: CASSLEGGPYEQYF. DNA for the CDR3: TGTGCCAGCAGCTTAGAGGGGGGGCCCTACGAGCAGTACTTC.

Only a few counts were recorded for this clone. Written as DNA, the CDR3 is TGCGCCAGCAGCTTGGCCATGGGGGAGGACGGCTACACCTTC. Protein: CASSLAMGEDGYTF. This chain links TRBV5-1 with TRBJ1-2; D possibly corresponds to TRBD1 (5 bases). The V gene lost 0 bases and the J gene lost 8 bases, with 14 bases spanning the gap. The germline V gene encodes CDR1 SGHRS and CDR2 YFSETQ. This CDR3 is 14 amino acids long.

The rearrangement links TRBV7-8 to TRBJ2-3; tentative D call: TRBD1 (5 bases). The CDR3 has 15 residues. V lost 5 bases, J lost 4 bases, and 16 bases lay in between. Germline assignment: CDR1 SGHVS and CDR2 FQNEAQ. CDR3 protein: CASSPGPRGPDTQYF. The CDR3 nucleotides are TGTGCCAGCAGCCCAGGGCCCCGAGGACCAGATACGCAGTATTTT.

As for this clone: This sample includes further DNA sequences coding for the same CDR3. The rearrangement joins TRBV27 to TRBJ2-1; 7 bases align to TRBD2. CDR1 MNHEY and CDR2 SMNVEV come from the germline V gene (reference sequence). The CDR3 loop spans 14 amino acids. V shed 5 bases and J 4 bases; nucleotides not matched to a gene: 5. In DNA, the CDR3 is TGTGCCAGCAGTCCGGGACTACCTTACAATGAGCAGTTCTTC. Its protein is CASSPGLPYNEQFF.

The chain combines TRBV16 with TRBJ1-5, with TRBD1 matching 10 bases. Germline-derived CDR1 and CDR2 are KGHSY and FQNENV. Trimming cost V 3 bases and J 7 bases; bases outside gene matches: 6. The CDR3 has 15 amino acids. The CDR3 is CASSQSTGGRQPQHF. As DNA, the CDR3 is TGTGCCAGCAGCCAGTCGACAGGGGGCAGGCAGCCCCAGCATTTT.

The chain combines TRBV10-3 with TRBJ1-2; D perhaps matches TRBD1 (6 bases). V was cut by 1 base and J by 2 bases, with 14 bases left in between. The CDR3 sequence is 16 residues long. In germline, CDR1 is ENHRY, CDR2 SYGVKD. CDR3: CAISEWPTGLNYGYTF. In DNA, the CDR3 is TGTGCCATCAGTGAGTGGCCGACAGGCCTCAACTATGGCTACACCTTC.

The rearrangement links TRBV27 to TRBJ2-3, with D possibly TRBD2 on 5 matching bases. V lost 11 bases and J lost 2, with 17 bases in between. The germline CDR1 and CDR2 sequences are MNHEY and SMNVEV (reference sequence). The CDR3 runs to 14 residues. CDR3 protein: CASQKAGATDTQYF. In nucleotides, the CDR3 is TGTGCCTCCCAGAAGGCGGGCGCCACAGATACGCAGTATTTT.

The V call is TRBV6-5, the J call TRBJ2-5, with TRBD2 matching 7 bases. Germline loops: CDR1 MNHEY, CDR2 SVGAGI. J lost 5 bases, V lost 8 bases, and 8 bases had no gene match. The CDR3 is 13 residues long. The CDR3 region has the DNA TGTGCCAGCCAAACGGGGAGGGACGAGACCCAGTACTTC. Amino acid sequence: CASQTGRDETQYF.

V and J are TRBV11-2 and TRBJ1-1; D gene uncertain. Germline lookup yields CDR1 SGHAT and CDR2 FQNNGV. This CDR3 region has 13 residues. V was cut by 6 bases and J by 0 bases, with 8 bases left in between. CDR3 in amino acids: CASSPHLNTEAFF. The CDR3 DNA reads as TGTGCCAGCAGTCCCCACTTGAACACTGAAGCTTTCTTT.

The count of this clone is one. The CDR3 reads CASSQGPGIQYGYTF. For the CDR3, the DNA is TGTGCCAGCAGCCAAGGGCCGGGGATTCAATATGGCTACACCTTC. The chain joins TRBV14 to TRBJ1-2; D unresolved. The CDR3 contains 15 residues. Germline CDR1 and CDR2: SGHDN and FVKESK. Trimming took off 1 base at V and 5 bases at J, with 14 bases between the two ends.

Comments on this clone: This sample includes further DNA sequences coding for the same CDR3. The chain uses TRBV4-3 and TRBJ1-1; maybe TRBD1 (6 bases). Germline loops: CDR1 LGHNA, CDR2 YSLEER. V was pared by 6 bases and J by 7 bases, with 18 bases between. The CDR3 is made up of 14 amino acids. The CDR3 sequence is CASSPGTDSIEAFF. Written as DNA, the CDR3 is TGCGCCAGCAGTCCTGGGACGGACAGTATTGAAGCTTTCTTT.

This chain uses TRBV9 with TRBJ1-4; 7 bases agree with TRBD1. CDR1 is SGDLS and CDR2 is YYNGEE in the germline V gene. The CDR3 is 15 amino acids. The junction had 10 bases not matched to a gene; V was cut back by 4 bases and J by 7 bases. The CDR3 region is CASSPLRQGSEKLFF. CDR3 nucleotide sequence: TGTGCCAGCAGCCCCCTCCGACAGGGAAGTGAAAAACTGTTTTTT.

The CDR3 nucleotides are TGTGCCAGCAGCTTAAAGACAGTTCTCTATGGCTACACCTTC. It encodes CASSLKTVLYGYTF. V is TRBV7-9 and J is TRBJ1-2; D is possibly TRBD1 (5 bases). Germline CDR1 and CDR2: SEHNR and FQNEAQ (reference sequence). V lost 2 bases and J 4 bases, leaving 11 bases between the germline ends. This CDR3 comprises 14 residues.